This T cell receptor beta chain was identified in a study of cytomegalovirus exposure and HLA in healthy donors. Study findings and constraints: Researchers had no immune exposure information except CMV serostatus available. Earlier findings revealed that most TCR beta V segments proved productive either about 90% or about 30% of the time. HLA restriction was apparent for most CMV-associated TCR beta chains in a later analysis.

As for the donors, each was a healthy bone marrow donor. Looked up from germline, CDR1 is MGHDK and CDR2 is SYGVNS. The CDR3 loop spans 16 amino acids. The V end lost 1 base, the J end lost 0 bases, and 10 bases lay between the germline ends. This PCR relied on a set of 60 Vbeta primers and 13 Jbeta primers. The assay was immunoSEQ multiplex PCR, and TCRdb's table has in-frame clones only and misses some. Altogether 120,000 or so clones are present, approximately 80% being singletons, with the ten largest covering 1.5% to 2%. About this clone itself: Its antigen is not identified.

V is TRBV25-1 and J is TRBJ2-4; D is unresolved. This TCR was recovered from a man aged 35 to 55 in good health and CMV-seronegative. Sequenced sample: PBMCs. The CDR3 bases are TGTGCCAGCAGTGAATTCGGTGCACTAGCCAAAAACATTCAGTACTTC. Protein sequence: CASSEFGALAKNIQYF.